The 30 T cell receptor beta chains reported below all come from one sample, sequenced in a study of kidney transplant recipient with SARS-CoV-2 infection. TCRdb re-analysed the reads in MiXCR, keeping a single row per CDR3 protein. There are approximately 240,000 distinct CDR3 sequences in the sample; about 30% occur only once, and roughly 7.3% lies in the top ten. This sample comprised a blood sample, obtained at baseline and on day 111 from a kidney transplant recipient. Source of these receptors: a male patient between 25 and 39 years old who had COVID-19 and was a kidney transplant recipient. Some T cells may be transferred from the graft donor.

This clonotype showed up many times. The CDR3 spells CATSASLRCGKTYGYTF. The DNA for the CDR3 is TGTGCCACCAGCGCGTCTCTAAGGTGTGGAAAGACCTATGGCTACACCTTC. The rearrangement links TRBV15 to TRBJ1-2; no clear D. The CDR3 is 17 amino acids. Per germline, CDR1 LNHNV and CDR2 YYDKDF (reference sequence). Deletions cut 5 bases from V and 4 bases from J, with 23 bases between.

This clonotype came up many times. The chain is built from TRBV5-1 and TRBJ1-2; D gene unclear. The CDR3 length is 16 residues. Germline CDR1 and CDR2: SGHRS and YFSETQ. The germline V and J ends were trimmed by 7 bases and 4 bases, with 23 bases remaining between them. In DNA form, the CDR3 reads TGCGCCAGCTTCCAAACATCGGTTCGAAAGACCTATGGCTACACCTTC. This sequence encodes CASFQTSVRKTYGYTF.

This clonotype has at least ten counts. The gene calls are TRBV7-9 and TRBJ2-1, with TRBD2 identical over 13 bases. The J segment lost 4 bases and the V segment lost 2 bases, leaving 5 bases of the junction unmatched. Germline V gene lookup returns CDR1 SEHNR and CDR2 FQNEAQ (reference sequence). This CDR3 is 17 amino acids long. The CDR3 protein is CASSLSGLAGAYNEQFF. For the CDR3, the DNA is TGTGCCAGCAGCTTAAGCGGACTAGCGGGAGCTTACAATGAGCAGTTCTTC.

The chain couples TRBV29-1 to TRBJ2-2, with D perhaps TRBD2 (5 bases). The CDR3 sequence is 13 residues long. The V gene lost 1 base and the J gene lost 4 bases, with 7 bases spanning the gap. CDR1 SQVTM and CDR2 ANQGSEA come from the germline V gene. CDR3: CSVEGEGTGELFF. DNA for the CDR3: TGCAGCGTTGAAGGAGAGGGCACCGGGGAGCTGTTTTTT.

This clonotype was counted many times. J is TRBJ1-2 and V is TRBV11-1; D ambiguous. Per germline, CDR1 SGHAT and CDR2 FQDESV (reference sequence). The CDR3 totals 17 residues. Deletions cut 5 bases from V and 4 bases from J, with 23 bases between. DNA for the CDR3: TGTGCCAGCAGCATCGATGTTAAGGCTGGAAAGACCTATGGCTACACCTTC. It encodes CASSIDVKAGKTYGYTF.

This clonotype was seen only a few times. This chain connects TRBV7-8 to TRBJ1-2, with D maybe TRBD1 (6 bases). Germline loops: CDR1 SGHVS, CDR2 FQNEAQ. The CDR3 length is 15 residues. V gave up 1 base and J gave up 6 bases, with 15 bases separating them. CDR3 amino acids: CASSLGMGGIDGYTF. The CDR3 DNA follows: TGTGCCAGCAGCTTAGGAATGGGGGGCATTGATGGCTACACCTTC.

This clonotype turned up a few times. J is TRBJ2-1 and V is TRBV18; 8 bases are a match to TRBD1. Trimming at V came to 1 base and at J to 5 bases, leaving 10 bases not matched to a gene. There are 17 residues in the CDR3. The germline CDR1 and CDR2 sequences are KGHSH and LQKENI. The CDR3 coding sequence is TGTGCCAGCTCACCACAAACCGGGACAGGAAAGGACAATGAGCAGTTCTTC. Its translation is CASSPQTGTGKDNEQFF.

This clonotype occurred many times. The rearrangement links TRBV4-2 to TRBJ2-7; 7 positions match TRBD2. V trimming: 2 bases; J trimming: 1 base; junction bases outside the gene matches: 11. CDR3 size: 17 residues. Germline V gene sequence: CDR1 LGHNA, CDR2 YNFKEQ. The chain's CDR3 is CASSQYEGLAESYEQYF. The DNA for the CDR3 is TGTGCCAGCAGCCAATATGAAGGTCTAGCGGAATCCTACGAGCAGTACTTC.

There are many counts of this clonotype. The chain is built from TRBV6-1 and TRBJ1-2, with D unclear. This CDR3 contains 17 residues. The germline V gene encodes CDR1 MNHNS and CDR2 SASEGT. V was shortened by 4 bases and J by 4 bases, with 22 bases between the two germline ends. CDR3 in DNA: TGTGCCAGCAGTGCCTTTTCCTCTATGCGAAAGACCTATGGCTACACCTTC. It yields the protein CASSAFSSMRKTYGYTF.

This clonotype was recorded many times. The chain couples TRBV12-3 or TRBV12-4 to TRBJ1-3; D is possibly TRBD1 (5 bases). The V gene lost 6 bases and the J gene lost 2 bases, with 17 bases spanning the gap. The CDR3 consists of 16 residues. CDR3 region: CASSSPGGKAGNTIYF. For the CDR3, the DNA is TGTGCCAGCAGCTCACCGGGGGGGAAGGCTGGAAACACCATATATTTT.

Remarks on this clonotype: This may come from a read error, since a much larger clone is one base off. V usage is TRBV3-2 and J usage is TRBJ2-7; TRBD2, the D gene given by the table, was not confirmed from the DNA. TRBV3-2 is a pseudogene segment. This CDR3 is built from 14 residues. The CDR3 protein is CASSAEGDGREQYF. CDR3 coding DNA: TGTGCCAGCAGCGCTGAAGGGGATGGCCGCGAGCAGTACTTC.

This clonotype came up many times. The chain employs TRBV10-1 and TRBJ1-6; D is possibly TRBD1 (5 bases). Per germline, CDR1 WNHNN and CDR2 SYGVQD (reference sequence). The CDR3 runs to 17 residues. Trimming pared 0 bases from V and 6 bases from J, leaving 15 bases between. The CDR3 DNA sequence: TGCGCCAGCAGTGAGTCCCCTGGGGCGGTGAGTAATTCACCCCTCCACTTT. This sequence encodes CASSESPGAVSNSPLHF.

Note on this clonotype: A much larger clone lies a single base off, so this may be a read error. The CDR3 spells CSARPPGYGDHEQYF. The CDR3 coding sequence is TGCAGTGCTAGACCGCCGGGGTATGGCGACCACGAGCAGTACTTC. V usage is TRBV20-1 and J usage is TRBJ2-7, with D maybe TRBD2 (5 bases). Trimming cost V 2 bases and J 5 bases, with 19 bases left between them. In germline, CDR1 is DFQATT, CDR2 SNEGSKA (reference sequence). CDR3 length equals 15 residues.

This clonotype showed up many times. The rearrangement joins TRBV16 to TRBJ1-2, with D uncertain. This CDR3 spans 17 amino acids. V was trimmed by 5 bases and J by 4 bases, leaving 23 bases between them. The V gene's germline CDR1 is KGHSY and CDR2 FQNENV. This CDR3 reads CASSSGQVVRKTYGYTF. The CDR3 DNA sequence: TGTGCCAGCAGCAGCGGGCAGGTCGTTAGAAAGACCTATGGCTACACCTTC.

This clonotype was counted many times. The chain employs TRBV20-1 and TRBJ1-5; TRBD1 agrees at 11 bases. The CDR3 extends over 14 amino acids. V lost 6 bases to trimming and J lost 3 bases; unmatched junction nucleotides: 4. Germline CDR1 reads DFQATT; CDR2 reads SNEGSKA (reference sequence). The CDR3 region is CSAQGQGVNQPQHF. The CDR3 region has the DNA TGCAGTGCACAGGGACAGGGGGTCAATCAGCCCCAGCATTTT.

This clonotype was counted at least ten times. The chain has TRBV10-1 and TRBJ1-3, with D possibly TRBD1 on 6 matching bases. The CDR3 extends over 17 amino acids. The V end was cut by 7 bases, the J end by 0 bases, with 19 bases between. CDR1 and CDR2 from the germline V gene are WNHNN and SYGVQD (reference sequence). In nucleotides, the CDR3 is TGCGCCAGCAACCCGAAGAACAGGGTTTACTCTGGAAACACCATATATTTT. As protein: CASNPKNRVYSGNTIYF.

This clonotype was seen at least ten times. The rearrangement joins TRBV27 to TRBJ1-2; perhaps TRBD1 as D (6 bases). Germline V gene sequence: CDR1 MNHEY, CDR2 SMNVEV (reference sequence). The CDR3 has 13 amino acids. V lost 3 bases and J lost 3, with 8 bases in between. CDR3 sequence (DNA): TGTGCCAGCAGTTTCGGACAGCACTATGGCTACACCTTC. Translation: CASSFGQHYGYTF.

The rearrangement links TRBV5-1 to TRBJ2-1, with D possibly TRBD2 on 5 matching bases. Trimming stripped 7 bases from V and 7 bases from J, with 9 bases between. From germline, CDR1 is SGHRS and CDR2 YFSETQ. CDR3 length: 11 amino acids. CDR3: CASHGENEQFF. CDR3 bases: TGCGCCAGCCACGGGGAGAATGAGCAGTTCTTC.

In this sample, this clonotype turned up many times. The chain is built from TRBV6-5 and TRBJ1-2; 7 bases match TRBD1. This CDR3 contains 16 residues. V lost 5 bases, J lost 0 bases, and 9 bases stayed unmatched. Germline values: CDR1 MNHEY, CDR2 SVGAGI. In DNA form, the CDR3 reads TGTGCCAGCAGTCGACAGGGTAAAAGTGCTAACTATGGCTACACCTTC. It yields the protein CASSRQGKSANYGYTF.

Notes on this clonotype: A much more abundant neighbour one base away suggests this may be a read error. V is TRBV28 and J is TRBJ1-3; 8 nucleotides align to TRBD1. V trimming: 4 bases; J trimming: 8 bases; junction bases outside the gene matches: 10. Germline V gene data show CDR1 as MDHEN and CDR2 as SYDVKM. The CDR3 covers 15 residues. The CDR3 sequence: CASSWRAGGWDTIYF. For the CDR3, the DNA is TGTGCCAGCAGTTGGAGGGCAGGGGGCTGGGACACCATATATTTT.

The gene calls are TRBV19 and TRBJ1-2, with D hard to call. CDR1 is LNHDA, CDR2 SQIVND, per germline (reference sequence). CDR3 length equals 17 residues. V gave up 5 bases and J gave up 4 bases, with 23 bases separating them. For the CDR3, the DNA is TGTGCCAGTAGTTCCCGGCAGACAAATCGAAAGACCTATGGCTACACCTTC. Residues: CASSSRQTNRKTYGYTF.

This clonotype has only a few counts. V and J are TRBV5-1 and TRBJ2-5; D is possibly TRBD1 (5 bases). The V gene's germline CDR1 is SGHRS and CDR2 YFSETQ. Between the trimmed V and J ends, which lost 0 bases and 7 bases, there was a span of 16 bases. The CDR3 consists of 15 residues. CDR3 residues: CASSLATGEGATQYF. CDR3 bases: TGCGCCAGCAGCTTGGCCACAGGAGAAGGGGCGACCCAGTACTTC. Full variable domain (outside the CDR3, taken from reference TRBV5-1 and TRBJ2-5): KAGVTQTPRYLIKTRGQQVTLSCSPISGHRSVSWYQQTPGQGLQFLFEYFSETQRNKGNFPGRFSGRQFSNSRSEMNVSTLELGDSALYLCASSLATGEGATQYFGPGTRLLVL.

The table lists this clonotype with many counts. The chain links TRBV12-2 to TRBJ1-2. TRBV12-2 is a known pseudogene. The CDR3 is 17 residues long. CDR3 residues: CASRSIRTPRKTYGYTF. The CDR3 DNA reads as TGTGCAAGTCGCTCAATTAGGACTCCACGAAAGACCTATGGCTACACCTTC.

This clonotype was detected many times. V is TRBV7-2 and J is TRBJ1-2; D uncertain. This CDR3 spans 12 amino acids. Trimming took off 7 bases at V and 7 bases at J, with 13 bases between the two ends. The germline V gene has CDR1 SGHTA and CDR2 FQGNSA. The CDR3 protein is CASTTETRGYTF. In DNA, the CDR3 is TGTGCCAGCACCACAGAGACCCGTGGCTACACCTTC.

Many counts were recorded for this clonotype. The chain combines TRBV25-1 with TRBJ2-5; D ambiguous. The CDR3 runs 12 residues. V dropped 5 bases and J dropped 5 bases, with 9 bases sitting between them. Germline CDR1 is MGHDK and CDR2 is SYGVNS. CDR3 amino acids: CASSTQVETQYF. The CDR3 DNA is TGTGCCAGCAGTACCCAGGTGGAGACCCAGTACTTC.

This clonotype was seen ten or more times. V is TRBV7-9 and J is TRBJ2-7; unclear D gene. Trimming left V 7 bases short and J 2 bases short, with 9 bases between. The CDR3 has 12 residues. Germline lookup yields CDR1 SEHNR and CDR2 FQNEAQ (reference sequence). DNA for the CDR3: TGTGCCAGCACCTTCCGACCCTACGAGCAGTACTTC. Translation: CASTFRPYEQYF.

The chain carries TRBV5-1 and TRBJ1-2; D unresolved. Germline V gives CDR1 SGHRS, CDR2 YFSETQ. The CDR3 covers 16 residues. V was trimmed by 7 bases and J by 4 bases, leaving 23 bases between them. The CDR3, as DNA: TGCGCCAGCGGTATTGCATCGGTTCGAAAGACCTATGGCTACACCTTC. Amino acid sequence: CASGIASVRKTYGYTF.

This clonotype was counted at least ten times. This chain joins TRBV20-1 and TRBJ2-7; D remains unclear. The V gene's germline CDR1 is DFQATT and CDR2 SNEGSKA (reference sequence). This CDR3 contains 12 residues. Trimming took 6 bases from V and 2 from J, leaving 11 bases between them. Here the CDR3 reads CSALTSTYEQYF. The CDR3, as DNA: TGCAGTGCACTAACCTCGACCTACGAGCAGTACTTC.

This clonotype was detected many times. This sequence joins TRBV7-6 and TRBJ2-5, with D possibly being TRBD1 (7 bases). Germline V gene sequence: CDR1 SGHVS, CDR2 FNYEAQ. V lost 5 bases, J lost 4 bases, and 11 bases lay in between. The CDR3 runs 13 residues. In DNA, the CDR3 is TGTGCCAGCAGCCCAGGGGGAGGAGAGACCCAGTACTTC. Protein product: CASSPGGGETQYF.

This clonotype came up a few times. The chain carries TRBV4-1 and TRBJ2-1; 8 positions agree with TRBD1. The germline V gene has CDR1 MGHRA and CDR2 YSYEKL. V was pared by 5 bases and J by 5 bases, with 14 bases of the junction left unmatched. The CDR3 covers 17 residues. CDR3 protein: CASSKPGRDRKHNEQFF. The CDR3, as DNA: TGCGCCAGCAGCAAACCAGGCCGGGACAGGAAACACAATGAGCAGTTCTTC.